These T cell receptor beta chains were read from a single sample in a study of blood T cell repertoires in COVID-19. Using immunoSEQ multiplex PCR, the repertoire was profiled, and TCRdb retains in-frame clones only, with some absent. The sample lists about 72,000 clones, approximately 90% occurring once. Sequencing was done on a sample of peripheral blood. The receptors derive from a woman aged 55-75 years with active COVID-19. CDR3s leave out the opening cysteine and the closing phenylalanine or tryptophan.

cdr3_aa: SASKRPADTQY; j_call: TRBJ2-3; v_call: TRBV20-1
cdr3_aa: ASRGRAGEETQY; j_call: TRBJ2-5; v_call: TRBV19
cdr3_aa: ASSSDRGRQGVSNYEQY; j_call: TRBJ2-7; v_call: TRBV7-9
cdr3_aa: ASKSLGQGVNEQF; j_call: TRBJ2-1; v_call: TRBV27
cdr3_aa: ASSLVDQETQY; j_call: TRBJ2-5; v_call: TRBV5-1
cdr3_aa: ATRGGGVSDSNQPQH; j_call: TRBJ1-5; v_call: TRBV19
cdr3_aa: ASSLRPDLDTQY; j_call: TRBJ2-3; v_call: TRBV13
cdr3_aa: ASSQQTGEYRGTEAF; j_call: TRBJ1-1; v_call: TRBV4-2
cdr3_aa: ASSPRGVNTEAF; j_call: TRBJ1-1; v_call: TRBV18
cdr3_aa: ASSSEGRVCGYT; j_call: TRBJ1-2; v_call: TRBV11-3
cdr3_aa: AINSGRAYNEQF; j_call: TRBJ2-1; v_call: TRBV10-3
cdr3_aa: AWSAQTAMNTEAF; j_call: TRBJ1-1; v_call: TRBV30
cdr3_aa: ASSPETGGSYNEQF; j_call: TRBJ2-1; v_call: TRBV5-1
cdr3_aa: ASSKVRLAKTYEQY; j_call: TRBJ2-7; v_call: TRBV21-1
cdr3_aa: ASSQILADQETQY; j_call: TRBJ2-5; v_call: TRBV4-1
cdr3_aa: ASSLSTPSYEQY; j_call: TRBJ2-7; v_call: TRBV5-1